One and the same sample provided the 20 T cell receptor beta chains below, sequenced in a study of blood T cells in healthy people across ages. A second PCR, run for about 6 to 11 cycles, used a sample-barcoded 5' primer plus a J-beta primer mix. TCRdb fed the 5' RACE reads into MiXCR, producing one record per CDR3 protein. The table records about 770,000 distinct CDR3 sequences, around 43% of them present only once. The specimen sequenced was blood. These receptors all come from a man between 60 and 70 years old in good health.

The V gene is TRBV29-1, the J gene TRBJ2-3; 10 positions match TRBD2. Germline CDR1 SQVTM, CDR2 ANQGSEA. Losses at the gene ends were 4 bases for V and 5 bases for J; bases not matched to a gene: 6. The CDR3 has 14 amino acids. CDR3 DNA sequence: TGCAGCGTTGGTAGCGGGGGGCCCGGAGATACGCAGTATTTT. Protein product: CSVGSGGPGDTQYF.

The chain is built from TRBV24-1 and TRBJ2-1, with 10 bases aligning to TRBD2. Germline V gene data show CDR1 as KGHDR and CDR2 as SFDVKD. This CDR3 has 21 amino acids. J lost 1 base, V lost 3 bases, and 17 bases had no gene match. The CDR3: CATSDLWGKCSGGTSYNEQFF. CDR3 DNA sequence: TGTGCCACCAGTGATCTTTGGGGAAAATGTAGCGGGGGGACTTCCTACAATGAGCAGTTCTTC.

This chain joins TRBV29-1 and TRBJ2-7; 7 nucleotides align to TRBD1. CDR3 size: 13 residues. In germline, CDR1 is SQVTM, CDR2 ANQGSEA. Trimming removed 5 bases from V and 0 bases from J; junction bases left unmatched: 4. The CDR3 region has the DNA TGCAGCGTTCTGGGACAGAGCTCCTACGAGCAGTACTTC. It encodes CSVLGQSSYEQYF.

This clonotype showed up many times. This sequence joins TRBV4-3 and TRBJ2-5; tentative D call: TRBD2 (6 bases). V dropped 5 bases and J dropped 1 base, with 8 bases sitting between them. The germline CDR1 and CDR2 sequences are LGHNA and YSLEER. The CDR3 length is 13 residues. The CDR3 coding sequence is TGCGCCAGCAGCAGCGGGTTCCAAGAGACCCAGTACTTC. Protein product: CASSSGFQETQYF.

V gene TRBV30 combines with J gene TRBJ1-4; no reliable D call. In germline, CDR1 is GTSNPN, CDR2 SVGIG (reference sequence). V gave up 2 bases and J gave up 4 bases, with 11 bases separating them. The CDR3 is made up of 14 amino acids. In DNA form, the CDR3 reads TGTGCCTGGAGTCCCCGACCGAATAATGAAAAACTGTTTTTT. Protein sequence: CAWSPRPNNEKLFF.

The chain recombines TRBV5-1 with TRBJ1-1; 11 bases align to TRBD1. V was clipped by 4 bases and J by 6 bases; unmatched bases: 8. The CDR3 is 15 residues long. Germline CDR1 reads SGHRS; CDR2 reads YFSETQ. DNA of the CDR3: TGCGCCAGCAGCCCCGGACAGGGGGCGAGCCCTGAAGCTTTCTTT. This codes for CASSPGQGASPEAFF.

DNA of the CDR3: TGTGCCAGCAGTTGGGGGGAACGGGACGAGCAGTACTTC. It codes for CASSWGERDEQYF. The chain joins TRBV27 to TRBJ2-5, with TRBD2 as a possible D gene (6 bases). The J call may not be correct, given that the DNA end is closer to TRBJ2-7. Germline-derived CDR1 and CDR2 are MNHEY and SMNVEV (reference sequence). The CDR3 is 13 residues long.

CDR3 bases: TGCAGCTTTTTTACAGTTCGGCGAGGCTACACCTTC. Its protein is CSFFTVRRGYTF. The rearrangement joins TRBV29-1 to TRBJ1-2; D not certain. CDR1 and CDR2 (germline): SQVTM, ANQGSEA. V was clipped by 8 bases and J by 8 bases, with 18 bases between them. This CDR3 is built from 12 residues.

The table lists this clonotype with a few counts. Here the CDR3 reads CASSWDGANYGYTF. The CDR3 DNA reads as TGCGCCAGCAGCTGGGACGGAGCTAACTATGGCTACACCTTC. The V and J genes are TRBV5-1 and TRBJ1-2; D may be TRBD1 (5 bases). V was shortened by 3 bases and J by 0 bases, with 9 bases between the two germline ends. The CDR3 loop spans 14 amino acids. Germline assignment: CDR1 SGHRS and CDR2 YFSETQ.

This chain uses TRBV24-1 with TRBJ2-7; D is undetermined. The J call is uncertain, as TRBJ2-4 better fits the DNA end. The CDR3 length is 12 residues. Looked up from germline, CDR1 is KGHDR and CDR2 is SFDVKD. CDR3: CATSDPVGIQYF. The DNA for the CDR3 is TGTGCCACCAGTGATCCAGTCGGCATTCAGTACTTC.

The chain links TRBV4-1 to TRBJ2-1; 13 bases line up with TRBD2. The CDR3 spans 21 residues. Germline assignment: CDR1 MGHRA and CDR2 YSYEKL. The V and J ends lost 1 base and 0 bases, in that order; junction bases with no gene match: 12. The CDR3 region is CASSQGTRGLAGPSSYNEQFF. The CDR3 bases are TGCGCCAGCAGCCAAGGGACGAGGGGACTAGCGGGGCCGAGCTCCTACAATGAGCAGTTCTTC.

CDR3 nucleotide sequence: TGTGCCAGCAGCGCAAGACCGATGAACCAAGAGACCCAGTACTTC. Translating it yields CASSARPMNQETQYF. V and J are TRBV9 and TRBJ2-5; no firm D call. The germline gives CDR1 SGDLS, CDR2 YYNGEE. V lost 3 bases and J 0 bases, leaving 12 bases between the germline ends. The CDR3 has 15 amino acids.

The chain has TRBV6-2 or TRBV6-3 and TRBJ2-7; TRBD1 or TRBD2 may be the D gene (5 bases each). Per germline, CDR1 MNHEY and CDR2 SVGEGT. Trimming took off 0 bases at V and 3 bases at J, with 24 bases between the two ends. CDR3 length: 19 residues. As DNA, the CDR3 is TGTGCCAGCAGTTACTCGATCTATTGGGGCCAGGGAGAGGACTACGAGCAGTACTTC. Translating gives CASSYSIYWGQGEDYEQYF.

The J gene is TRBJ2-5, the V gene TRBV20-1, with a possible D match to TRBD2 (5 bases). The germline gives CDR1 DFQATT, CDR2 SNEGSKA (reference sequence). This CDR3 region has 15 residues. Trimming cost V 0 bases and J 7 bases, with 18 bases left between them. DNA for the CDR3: TGCAGTGCTAGAGATGTGTCTCTGGGAGTAAGGACCCAGTACTTC. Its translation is CSARDVSLGVRTQYF.

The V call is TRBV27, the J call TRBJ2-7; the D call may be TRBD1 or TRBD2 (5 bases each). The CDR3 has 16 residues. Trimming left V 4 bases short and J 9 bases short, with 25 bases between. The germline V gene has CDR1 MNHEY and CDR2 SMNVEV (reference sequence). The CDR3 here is CASSSLGSTGTDGQYF. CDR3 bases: TGTGCCAGCAGTTCCTTGGGGAGTACAGGAACAGACGGGCAGTACTTC.

The CDR3 region is CASSPELQWLVYNEQYF. The CDR3 bases are TGTGCCAGCAGCCCAGAATTACAGTGGCTCGTATACAATGAGCAGTACTTC. This chain uses TRBV7-2 with TRBJ2-5; no clear D. Germline V gives CDR1 SGHTA, CDR2 FQGNSA. The CDR3 has 17 residues. The V end lost 5 bases, the J end lost 11 bases, and 30 bases lay between the germline ends.

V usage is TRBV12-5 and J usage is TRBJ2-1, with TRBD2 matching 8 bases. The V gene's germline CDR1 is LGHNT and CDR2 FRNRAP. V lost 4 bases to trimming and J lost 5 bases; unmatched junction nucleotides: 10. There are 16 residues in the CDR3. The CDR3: CASGSQRGLRNNEQFF. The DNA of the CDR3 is TGTGCTAGTGGTTCCCAGCGGGGGCTCAGGAACAATGAGCAGTTCTTC. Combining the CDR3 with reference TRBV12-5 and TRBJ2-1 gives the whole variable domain DARVTQTPRHKVTEMGQEVTMRCQPILGHNTVFWYRQTMMQGLELLAYFRNRAPLDDSGMPKDRFSAEMPDATLATLKIQPSEPRDSAVYFCASGSQRGLRNNEQFFGPGTRLTVL.

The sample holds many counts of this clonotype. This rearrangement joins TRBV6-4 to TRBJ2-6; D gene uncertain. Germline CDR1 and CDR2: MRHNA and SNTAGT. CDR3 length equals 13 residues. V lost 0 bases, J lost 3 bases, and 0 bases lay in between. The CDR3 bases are TGTGCCAGCAGTGACTCTGGGGCCAACGTCCTGACTTTC. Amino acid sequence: CASSDSGANVLTF.

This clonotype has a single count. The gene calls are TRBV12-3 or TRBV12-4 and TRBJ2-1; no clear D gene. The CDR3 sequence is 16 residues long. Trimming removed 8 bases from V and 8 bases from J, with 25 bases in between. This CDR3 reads CASGLSTTLSNDEQFF. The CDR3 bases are TGTGCCAGCGGTCTATCCACGACCCTCTCAAACGATGAGCAGTTCTTC.

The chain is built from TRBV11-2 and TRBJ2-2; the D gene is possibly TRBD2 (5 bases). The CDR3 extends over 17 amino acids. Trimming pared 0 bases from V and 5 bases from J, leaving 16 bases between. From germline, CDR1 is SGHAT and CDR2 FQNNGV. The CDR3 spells CASSLDGSARRTGELFF. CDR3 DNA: TGTGCCAGCAGCTTAGATGGAAGCGCCAGGAGGACCGGGGAGCTGTTTTTT.